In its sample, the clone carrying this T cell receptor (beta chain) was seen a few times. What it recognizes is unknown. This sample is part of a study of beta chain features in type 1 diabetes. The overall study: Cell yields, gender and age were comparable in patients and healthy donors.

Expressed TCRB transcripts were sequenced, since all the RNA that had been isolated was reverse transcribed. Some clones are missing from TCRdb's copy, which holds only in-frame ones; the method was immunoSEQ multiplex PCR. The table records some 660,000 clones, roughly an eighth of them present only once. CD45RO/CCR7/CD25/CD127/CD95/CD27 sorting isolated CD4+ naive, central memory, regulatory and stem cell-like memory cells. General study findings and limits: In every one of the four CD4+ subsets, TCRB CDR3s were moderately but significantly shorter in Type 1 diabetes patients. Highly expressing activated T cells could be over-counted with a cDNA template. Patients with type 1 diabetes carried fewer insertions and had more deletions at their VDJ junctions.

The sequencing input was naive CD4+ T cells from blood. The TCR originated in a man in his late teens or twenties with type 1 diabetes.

The CDR3 loop is CASGTGNTIYF. CDR3 DNA: TGCGCCAGCGGAACTGGAAACACCATATATTTT. V usage is TRBV23-1 and J usage is TRBJ1-3; D ambiguous. TRBV23-1 is assigned to the ORF class and has an uncertain function. V was shortened by 8 bases and J by 2 bases, with 4 bases between the two germline ends. This CDR3 is 11 amino acids long.